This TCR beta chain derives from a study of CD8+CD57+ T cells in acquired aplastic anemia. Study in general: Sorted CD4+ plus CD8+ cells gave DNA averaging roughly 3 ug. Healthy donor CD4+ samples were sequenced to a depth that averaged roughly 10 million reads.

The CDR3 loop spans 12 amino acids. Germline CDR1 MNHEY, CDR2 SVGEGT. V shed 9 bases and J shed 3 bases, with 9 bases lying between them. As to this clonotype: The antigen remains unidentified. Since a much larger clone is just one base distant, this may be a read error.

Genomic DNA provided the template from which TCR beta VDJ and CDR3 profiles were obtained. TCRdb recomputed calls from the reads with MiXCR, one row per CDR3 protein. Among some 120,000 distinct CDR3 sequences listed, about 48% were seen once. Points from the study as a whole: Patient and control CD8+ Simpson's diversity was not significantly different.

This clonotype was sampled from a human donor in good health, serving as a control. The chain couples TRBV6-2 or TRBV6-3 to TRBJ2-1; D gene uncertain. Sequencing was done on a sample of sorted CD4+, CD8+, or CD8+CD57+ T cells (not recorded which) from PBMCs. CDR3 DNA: TGTGCCAGTGGCTCTGGCTACAATGAGCAGTTCTTC. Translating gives CASGSGYNEQFF.